These 8 T cell receptor beta chains originate from one sample sequenced in a study of early T cells in non-severe SARS-CoV-2 infection. TCRdb used MiXCR to reprocess the 5' RACE reads, holding one entry per CDR3 protein. The sample carries about 66,000 distinct CDR3 sequences, approximately 9.1% recorded once. Sequencing used whole blood. These receptors were obtained from an adult who was a healthcare worker with PCR-confirmed SARS-CoV-2 infection or an uninfected control (not recorded which).

The table lists this clonotype with many counts. This chain connects TRBV24-1 to TRBJ2-3, with TRBD2 matching over 7 bases. Germline trimming cut 3 bases from V and 5 bases from J; bases unmatched to any gene: 7. The length of the CDR3 is 15 residues. Germline V lookup: CDR1 KGHDR, CDR2 SFDVKD. The CDR3 coding sequence is TGTGCCACCAGTGATCCCCTAACGGGAGGAGATACGCAGTATTTT. Its protein is CATSDPLTGGDTQYF.

This chain joins TRBV4-3 and TRBJ2-2; 10 positions match TRBD1. Per the germline V gene, CDR1 is LGHNA and CDR2 is YSLEER. This CDR3 region has 18 residues. J was trimmed by 7 bases and V by 1 base; bases with no gene match: 12. CDR3 sequence reads: CASSQGHWTGGKLGELFF. CDR3 DNA: TGCGCCAGCAGCCAAGGGCATTGGACAGGGGGAAAACTCGGGGAGCTGTTTTTT.

This clonotype was observed many times. V is TRBV7-2 and J is TRBJ2-1, with D maybe TRBD1 (6 bases). The CDR3 runs to 11 residues. Looked up from germline, CDR1 is SGHTA and CDR2 is FQGNSA. Trimming shortened V by 8 bases and J by 9 bases, and 11 bases separated the two germline ends. As DNA, the CDR3 is TGTGCCAGCGGGGGCGACCTTGAGCAGTTCTTC. Its translation: CASGGDLEQFF.

The genes are TRBV29-1 and TRBJ2-7; D gene uncertain. The CDR3 runs 12 residues. V was cut by 4 bases and J by 3 bases, with 10 bases left in between. In germline, CDR1 is SQVTM, CDR2 ANQGSEA. The CDR3 sequence: CSVGRTHYEQYF. As DNA, the CDR3 is TGCAGCGTTGGACGGACCCACTACGAGCAGTACTTC.

The chain is built from TRBV24-1 and TRBJ2-3, with D hard to call. CDR1 is KGHDR and CDR2 is SFDVKD in the germline V gene. The CDR3 sequence is 14 residues long. V lost 5 bases to trimming and J lost 0 bases, with 8 bases between them. For the CDR3, the DNA is TGTGCCACCAGTGGGGAAGAGAGCACAGATACGCAGTATTTT. It encodes CATSGEESTDTQYF.

This chain uses TRBV7-2 with TRBJ2-5, with 8 bases aligning to TRBD1. The germline gives CDR1 SGHTA, CDR2 FQGNSA. The CDR3 runs to 18 residues. With 5 bases clipped from V and 7 bases from J, the junction kept 21 bases outside the gene matches. CDR3 DNA sequence: TGTGCCAGCAGCCGAAGTTCAGGGGGCGCGGGGCCCTTGGGGACCCAGTACTTC. It translates to CASSRSSGGAGPLGTQYF.

Only a few counts were recorded for this clonotype. This chain connects TRBV28 to TRBJ2-1, with 7 bases identical to TRBD2. CDR3 length: 12 residues. Germline CDR1 is MDHEN and CDR2 is SYDVKM. V was pared by 2 bases and J by 10 bases, with 2 bases of the junction left unmatched. CDR3 region: CASSLEAGEQFF. Here the CDR3 DNA reads TGTGCCAGCAGTTTAGAAGCGGGGGAGCAGTTCTTC.

In this sample, this clonotype turned up many times. The V and J genes are TRBV5-5 and TRBJ2-7; D perhaps matches TRBD2 (5 bases). V was pared by 7 bases and J by 7 bases, with 12 bases between. The CDR3 has 11 amino acids. Germline V gene lookup returns CDR1 SGHKS and CDR2 YYEKEE (reference sequence). This CDR3 is CASADGGEQYF. Here the CDR3 DNA reads TGTGCCAGCGCGGATGGAGGTGAGCAGTACTTC.